This T cell receptor (beta chain) was captured in a study of blood T cell repertoires in COVID-19. Trimming took 8 bases from V and 4 from J, leaving 12 bases between them. CDR3 length equals 13 residues. Looked up from germline, CDR1 is KGHSH and CDR2 is LQKENI. Generated by immunoSEQ multiplex PCR, the TCRdb table keeps only in-frame clones and is missing some. Here the sample spans around 430,000 clones, approximately 87% being singletons. The clonotype was recovered from a woman aged 50 to 65 who had recovered from COVID-19. The sequencing input was PBMCs or T cells enriched from blood (not recorded which). V usage is TRBV18 and J usage is TRBJ1-5; tentative D call: TRBD1 (5 bases). The CDR3 nucleotides are TGTGCCAGCGGAACGGGGGGTAATCAGCCCCAGCATTTT. As protein: CASGTGGNQPQHF. Based on the CDR3 plus reference TRBV18 and TRBJ1-5, the full variable domain is NAGVMQNPRHLVRRRGQEARLRCSPMKGHSHVYWYRQLPEEGLKFMVYLQKENIIDESGMPKERFSAEFPKEGPSILRIQQVVRGDSAAYFCASGTGGNQPQHFGDGTRLSIL.